The TCR beta chain under discussion was sequenced for a study of breast tumors, draining lymph nodes, adjacent tissues. Study observations and caveats: Tumor TCR diversity was below lymph nodes but above nontumor tissue. The data were judged consistent with most tumor T cells coming from lymph node and expanding in tumor. Tumor and nontumor repertoires were significantly more similar in luminal-like than in basal-like breast cancer. That most tumor T cells come from lymph nodes remained unproven.

With regard to this clonotype: Its matching antigen is unknown.

Each CDR3 protein gets one entry after TCRdb re-called the multiplex PCR reads with MiXCR. The table has 30,000 to 35,000 distinct CDR3 sequences, roughly two thirds seen once. Germline CDR1 reads DFQATT; CDR2 reads SNEGSKA (reference sequence). CDR3 length equals 13 residues. V was trimmed by 3 bases and J by 5 bases, leaving 13 bases between them. This receptor was obtained from a female donor with breast cancer. Some clones in this sample may be carry-over from other donors' samples. The chain uses TRBV20-1 and TRBJ2-5; D might be TRBD1 (6 bases). The specimen sequenced was breast tumor tissue. The DNA for the CDR3 is TGCAGTGCTAGGGGGAGCACAGGGGAGACCCAGTACTTC. Protein: CSARGSTGETQYF.